Following are 13 T cell receptor beta chains from one sample sequenced in a study of regulatory T cells in long-lasting Graves disease. Time point meaning: persistent/refractory GD, antithyroid drugs over 5 years with positive TRAb. PBMC RNA served as the TCR library source. Through Arm-PCR of CDR3 regions and iRepertoire HTBI primers, TCR beta libraries were built. TCRdb re-derived calls from the multiplex PCR reads in MiXCR, one entry per CDR3 protein. Of about 450,000 distinct CDR3 sequences in the sample, about 20% were seen once. The sequences come from peripheral blood mononuclear cells (PBMCs), collected when the disease was refractory, from a patient treated with antithyroid drugs. These receptors were taken from a female donor with Graves disease.

J is TRBJ1-3 and V is TRBV18, with D perhaps matching TRBD1 (5 bases). Per the germline V gene, CDR1 is KGHSH and CDR2 is LQKENI. Trimming cost V 0 bases and J 4 bases, with 10 bases left between them. This CDR3 has 15 amino acids. The CDR3 region has the DNA TGTGCCAGCTCACCACCGAAGGGGTCAGGAAACACCATATATTTT. Amino acids: CASSPPKGSGNTIYF.

This chain links TRBV4-2 with TRBJ1-2; TRBD1 matches 8 bases. This CDR3 is 17 amino acids long. Unmatched junction bases numbered 10, after V lost 3 bases and J lost 1 base. Germline-derived CDR1 and CDR2 are LGHNA and YNFKEQ. The CDR3 coding sequence is TGTGCCAGCAGCCACTCCTTGCAGGGGGCTTTTAACTATGGCTACACCTTC. Amino acid sequence: CASSHSLQGAFNYGYTF.

This chain uses TRBV14 with TRBJ1-2; 7 nucleotides line up with TRBD1. CDR1 SGHDN and CDR2 FVKESK come from the germline V gene. V lost 1 base and J lost 2; bases outside the gene matches: 7. The CDR3 extends over 16 amino acids. This CDR3 reads CASSQGVGQRNYGYTF. The CDR3, as DNA: TGTGCCAGCAGCCAAGGAGTGGGACAGCGCAACTATGGCTACACCTTC.

This clonotype was seen only a few times. The chain carries TRBV29-1 and TRBJ2-2, with D hard to call. CDR1 SQVTM and CDR2 ANQGSEA come from the germline V gene. The CDR3 loop spans 13 amino acids. The ends were cut back, 4 bases at V and 6 bases at J, with 12 bases in the middle. For the CDR3, the DNA is TGCAGCGTTGGGCAGAATCTGGCCGGGGAGCTGTTTTTT. Protein sequence: CSVGQNLAGELFF.

This rearrangement joins TRBV2 to TRBJ2-7; D remains ambiguous. CDR3 length: 13 residues. Trimming removed 6 bases from V and 6 bases from J, with 15 bases in between. CDR1 SNHLY and CDR2 FYNNEI come from the germline V gene. The CDR3 bases are TGTGCCAGCAGCTTAGGGCAGGCCCGCGAGCAGTACTTC. The encoded protein is CASSLGQAREQYF.

This clonotype was detected ten times or more. This chain connects TRBV28 to TRBJ2-7; no clear D gene. V was clipped by 4 bases and J by 1 base, with 8 bases between them. This CDR3 comprises 13 residues. Looked up from germline, CDR1 is MDHEN and CDR2 is SYDVKM. CDR3 sequence reads: CASSSQGSYEQYF. The DNA of the CDR3 is TGTGCCAGCAGTTCTCAAGGATCCTACGAGCAGTACTTC.

The rearrangement joins TRBV19 to TRBJ1-2; no firm D call. The ends were cut back, 6 bases at V and 3 bases at J, with 14 bases in the middle. Germline CDR1 reads LNHDA; CDR2 reads SQIVND (reference sequence). CDR3 size: 14 residues. The CDR3 DNA is TGTGCCAGTAGGGGTGGTGGGCTCGACTATGGCTACACCTTC. Protein: CASRGGGLDYGYTF.

This clonotype was seen many times. The chain combines TRBV7-2 with TRBJ2-7, with 7 bases identical to TRBD1. CDR3 size: 17 residues. The V segment lost 3 bases and the J segment 4 bases; nucleotides outside the gene matches: 15. Per germline, CDR1 SGHTA and CDR2 FQGNSA. The CDR3 bases are TGTGCCAGCAGCTTCGACAGGGCTATTGGGTTCGGGTACGAGCAGTACTTC. This sequence encodes CASSFDRAIGFGYEQYF.

There are a few counts of this clonotype. This chain connects TRBV5-1 to TRBJ1-6, with no clear D. Germline V gene sequence: CDR1 SGHRS, CDR2 YFSETQ. The V gene lost 3 bases and the J gene lost 7 bases, with 11 bases spanning the gap. The CDR3 runs 14 residues. The CDR3 reads CASSSDLVNSPLHF. Here the CDR3 DNA reads TGCGCCAGCAGCTCAGACCTGGTGAATTCACCCCTCCACTTT.

Many counts were recorded for this clonotype. V is TRBV11-2 and J is TRBJ1-1; D ambiguous. This CDR3 spans 16 amino acids. Trimming left V 6 bases short and J 1 base short, with 18 bases between. CDR1 and CDR2 (germline): SGHAT, FQNNGV. The CDR3 nucleotides read TGTGCCAGCAGTCGGGGTACATTGCAGAGGAACACTGAAGCTTTCTTT. This translates into CASSRGTLQRNTEAFF.

In the case of this clonotype: This clone may be a read error of a much larger clone one base away. The chain combines TRBV6-1 with TRBJ1-5, with D uncertain. This CDR3 is 15 amino acids long. V was trimmed by 5 bases and J by 3 bases, leaving 14 bases between them. Germline V gives CDR1 MNHNS, CDR2 SASEGT. The CDR3 DNA reads TGTGCCAGCAGTCACGATAGCATTGCCAATCAGCCCCAGCATTTT. The encoded protein is CASSHDSIANQPQHF.

This clonotype showed up many times. V and J are TRBV29-1 and TRBJ2-7, with D possibly matching TRBD1 (5 bases). Trimming removed 5 bases at V and 3 bases at J, with 8 bases between. Germline CDR1 reads SQVTM; CDR2 reads ANQGSEA. The CDR3 consists of 11 residues. DNA of the CDR3: TGCAGCGTTCGGACAAGCTACGAGCAGTACTTC. Translation gives CSVRTSYEQYF.

The sample holds many counts of this clonotype. This chain links TRBV29-1 with TRBJ2-7; TRBD1 is a possible D gene (5 bases). V shed 3 bases and J shed 3 bases, with 9 bases lying between them. Germline CDR1 is SQVTM and CDR2 is ANQGSEA. The CDR3 totals 12 residues. The CDR3 DNA reads as TGCAGCGTTGAGGACACCTTCTACGAGCAGTACTTC. Translated, it gives CSVEDTFYEQYF.